These 14 T cell receptor beta chains share one sample of origin, sequenced in a study of T cell repertoires in cytomegalovirus infection. Each CDR3 protein is one row after TCRdb ran MiXCR on the reads. The sample includes hundreds of thousands of distinct CDR3 sequences, around 35% of them seen just once. For these TCRs, the target antigens are not known. Sample: cultured PBMCs, taken from culture after CMV antigen stimulation. Source of these receptors: a human donor in good health (CMV status not recorded). Some clones in this sample may be carry-over from other donors' samples.

The rearrangement joins TRBV28 to TRBJ2-7, with TRBD1 matching over 10 bases. The germline CDR1 and CDR2 sequences are MDHEN and SYDVKM. Unmatched junction bases numbered 10, after V lost 5 bases and J lost 3 bases. The CDR3 contains 16 residues. CDR3 nucleotides: TGTGCCAGCAGTCCCACCGGACAGGGGGGGGACTACGAGCAGTACTTC. Protein product: CASSPTGQGGDYEQYF.

This clonotype was counted a few times. V gene TRBV18 combines with J gene TRBJ2-1; TRBD2 is a possible D gene (6 bases). This CDR3 spans 18 amino acids. CDR1 and CDR2 from the germline V gene are KGHSH and LQKENI. V lost 3 bases and J lost 7, with 25 bases in between. CDR3 region: CASSPDDEDYLLPNEQFF. The CDR3 DNA reads TGTGCCAGCTCACCGGACGACGAGGACTACCTGCTCCCTAATGAGCAGTTCTTC.

The chain has TRBV18 and TRBJ2-7, with TRBD2 as a possible D gene (6 bases). The CDR3 is 14 amino acids. V lost 3 bases and J 3 bases, leaving 12 bases between the germline ends. From germline, CDR1 is KGHSH and CDR2 LQKENI. CDR3 DNA sequence: TGTGCCAGCTCACCGGGACTCATGGGCTACGAGCAGTACTTC. This sequence encodes CASSPGLMGYEQYF.

The chain couples TRBV7-8 to TRBJ2-6; 8 nucleotides align to TRBD1. The CDR3 consists of 18 residues. J gave up 0 bases and V 5 bases, and 9 bases lay outside the gene matches. Germline V gene sequence: CDR1 SGHVS, CDR2 FQNEAQ. The CDR3 DNA sequence: TGTGCCAGCAGCCCTATGACAGGGGCTTACTCTGGGGCCAACGTCCTGACTTTC. It translates to CASSPMTGAYSGANVLTF.

This clonotype was recorded a few times. The V and J genes are TRBV7-2 and TRBJ2-5; 7 bases match TRBD1. Looked up from germline, CDR1 is SGHTA and CDR2 is FQGNSA. The CDR3 sequence is 16 residues long. The junction had 14 bases not matched to a gene; V was cut back by 5 bases and J by 5 bases. The CDR3 spells CASSALRDRVGETQYF. CDR3 in DNA: TGTGCCAGCAGCGCCTTGAGAGACAGGGTGGGGGAGACCCAGTACTTC.

The chain recombines TRBV7-2 with TRBJ2-1; 9 bases are a match to TRBD1. Losses at the gene ends were 5 bases for V and 1 base for J; bases not matched to a gene: 9. This CDR3 comprises 17 residues. Germline CDR1 is SGHTA and CDR2 is FQGNSA. The CDR3 region is CASSRVGTGLSYNEQFF. The CDR3 bases are TGTGCCAGCAGCCGAGTCGGGACAGGGCTATCCTACAATGAGCAGTTCTTC.

V gene TRBV6-9 combines with J gene TRBJ1-1; D remains unclear. Germline CDR1 MNHGY, CDR2 SVAAGI. V was cut by 4 bases and J by 8 bases, with 14 bases left in between. The CDR3 covers 13 residues. The CDR3 DNA reads as TGTGCCAGCAGTTTATCGGGGTCTCACGAAGCTTTCTTT. It is translated as CASSLSGSHEAFF.

Regarding this clonotype: A junction boundary mismatches the germline segment, possibly from a read error. The rearrangement uses TRBV5-3 and TRBJ2-3; D gene uncertain. TRBV5-3 is an open reading frame, and its role is uncertain. The CDR3 has 16 residues. CDR3 bases: TGTGCCAGCAGCTTGTTTTGGATCGGATACACAGATACGCAGTATTTT. Translation: CASSLFWIGYTDTQYF.

The chain carries TRBV4-1 and TRBJ2-6; D uncertain. The CDR3 spans 15 residues. The germline gives CDR1 MGHRA, CDR2 YSYEKL. V shed 6 bases and J shed 0 bases, with 9 bases lying between them. The CDR3 DNA is TGCGCCAGCAGACCACAGCTCTCTGGGGCCAACGTCCTGACTTTC. Its translation is CASRPQLSGANVLTF.

This clonotype was observed a handful of times. The V gene is TRBV20-1, the J gene TRBJ2-7; D possibly uses TRBD1 or TRBD2 (5 bases each). Trimming pared 6 bases from V and 7 bases from J, leaving 16 bases between. The CDR3 length is 12 residues. Germline values: CDR1 DFQATT, CDR2 SNEGSKA (reference sequence). CDR3 nucleotides: TGCAGTGCCTCCGGGACCCCATTAGAGCAGTACTTC. The encoded protein is CSASGTPLEQYF.

V usage is TRBV19 and J usage is TRBJ2-1, with 12 bases identical to TRBD2. The CDR3 runs to 15 residues. V was pared by 5 bases and J by 6 bases, with 5 bases of the junction left unmatched. Looked up from germline, CDR1 is LNHDA and CDR2 is SQIVND (reference sequence). In DNA, the CDR3 is TGTGCCAGTAGTGAGACTAGCGGGGGAATCAATGAGCAGTTCTTC. It translates to CASSETSGGINEQFF.

This clonotype was found many times. The chain carries TRBV7-9 and TRBJ2-2; D may correspond to TRBD1 or TRBD2 (5 bases each). Trimming removed 7 bases at V and 6 bases at J, with 12 bases between. Germline V lookup: CDR1 SEHNR, CDR2 FQNEAQ (reference sequence). There are 13 residues in the CDR3. The CDR3 sequence is CASILMGAGELFF. CDR3 in DNA: TGTGCCAGCATCCTAATGGGGGCCGGGGAGCTGTTTTTT.

The chain is built from TRBV28 and TRBJ2-7; maybe TRBD1 (6 bases). The CDR3 totals 14 residues. V was clipped by 3 bases and J by 4 bases, with 13 bases between them. Germline V gene sequence: CDR1 MDHEN, CDR2 SYDVKM. The CDR3 DNA reads TGTGCCAGCAGTTTCCCCAATACAGGGTACGAGCAGTACTTC. It yields the protein CASSFPNTGYEQYF.

The rearrangement links TRBV7-7 to TRBJ2-3, with TRBD2 as a possible D gene (5 bases). Germline CDR1 is SSHAT and CDR2 is FNYEAQ (reference sequence). Trimming shortened V by 1 base and J by 7 bases, and 9 bases separated the two germline ends. The CDR3 totals 13 residues. The CDR3 coding sequence is TGTGCCAGCAGCTTAGGGGAGTCCAATACGCAGTATTTT. The encoded protein is CASSLGESNTQYF. Looking up the rest from reference TRBV7-7 and TRBJ2-3 gives the full variable domain: GAGVSQSPRYKVTKRGQDVTLRCDPISSHATLYWYQQALGQGPEFLTYFNYEAQPDKSGLPSDRFSAERPEGSISTLTIQRTEQRDSAMYRCASSLGESNTQYFGPGTRLTVL.